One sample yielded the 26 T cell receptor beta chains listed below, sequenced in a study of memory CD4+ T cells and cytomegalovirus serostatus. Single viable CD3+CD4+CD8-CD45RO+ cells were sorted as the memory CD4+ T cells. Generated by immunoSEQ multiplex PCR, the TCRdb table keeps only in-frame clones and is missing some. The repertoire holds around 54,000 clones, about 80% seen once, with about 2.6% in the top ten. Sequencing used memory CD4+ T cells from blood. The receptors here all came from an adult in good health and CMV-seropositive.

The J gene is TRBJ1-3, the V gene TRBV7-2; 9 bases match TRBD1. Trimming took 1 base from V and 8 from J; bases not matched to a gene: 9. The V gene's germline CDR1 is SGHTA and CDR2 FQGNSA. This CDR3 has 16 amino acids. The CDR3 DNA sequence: TGTGCCAGCAGCTTAGGGGTCGACAGGGGGTATTACACCATATATTTT. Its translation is CASSLGVDRGYYTIYF. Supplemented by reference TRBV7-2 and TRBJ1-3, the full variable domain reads GAGVSQSPSNKVTEKGKDVELRCDPISGHTALYWYRQSLGQGLEFLIYFQGNSAPDKSGLPSDRFSAERTGGSVSTLTIQRTQQEDSAVYLCASSLGVDRGYYTIYFGEGSWLTVV.

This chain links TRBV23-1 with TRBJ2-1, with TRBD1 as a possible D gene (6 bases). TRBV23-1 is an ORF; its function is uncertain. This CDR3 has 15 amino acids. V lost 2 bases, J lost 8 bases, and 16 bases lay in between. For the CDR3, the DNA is TGCGCCAGCAGTCAACCAAAACAGGGTATCGATGAGCAGTTCTTC. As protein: CASSQPKQGIDEQFF.

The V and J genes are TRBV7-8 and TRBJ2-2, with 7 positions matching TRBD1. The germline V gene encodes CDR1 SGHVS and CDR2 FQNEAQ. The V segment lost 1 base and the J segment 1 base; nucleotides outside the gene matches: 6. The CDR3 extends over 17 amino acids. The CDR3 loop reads CASSLGIAGGNTGELFF. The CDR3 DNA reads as TGTGCCAGCAGCTTAGGCATTGCAGGGGGGAACACCGGGGAGCTGTTTTTT.

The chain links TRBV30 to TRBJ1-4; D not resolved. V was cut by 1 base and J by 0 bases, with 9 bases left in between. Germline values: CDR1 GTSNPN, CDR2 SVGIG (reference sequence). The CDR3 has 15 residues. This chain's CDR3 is CAWSASSATNEKLFF. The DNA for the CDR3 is TGTGCCTGGAGTGCGTCATCTGCAACTAATGAAAAACTGTTTTTT.

CDR3 in DNA: TGTGCCTGGAGTGTAGGGGGTCCCGGGACAGGGGGGACAGATACGCAGTATTTT. This gives the protein CAWSVGGPGTGGTDTQYF. This chain connects TRBV30 to TRBJ2-3, with 11 bases matching TRBD1. There are 18 residues in the CDR3. CDR1 is GTSNPN, CDR2 SVGIG, per germline (reference sequence). With 0 bases clipped from V and 3 bases from J, the junction kept 11 bases outside the gene matches. The full variable domain, its missing parts supplied by reference TRBV30 and TRBJ2-3, is SQTIHQWPATLVQPVGSPLSLECTVEGTSNPNLYWYRQAAGRGLQLLFYSVGIGQISSEVPQNLSASRPQDRQFILSSKKLLLSDSGFYLCAWSVGGPGTGGTDTQYFGPGTRLTVL.

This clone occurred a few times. DNA of the CDR3: TGTGCCACCAGCAGAGGCGGGCTGGAGACCCAGTACTTC. Protein sequence: CATSRGGLETQYF. The rearrangement links TRBV15 to TRBJ2-5, with D perhaps TRBD2 (5 bases). V dropped 1 base and J dropped 5 bases, with 8 bases sitting between them. CDR3 size: 13 residues. Germline V gene sequence: CDR1 LNHNV, CDR2 YYDKDF (reference sequence).

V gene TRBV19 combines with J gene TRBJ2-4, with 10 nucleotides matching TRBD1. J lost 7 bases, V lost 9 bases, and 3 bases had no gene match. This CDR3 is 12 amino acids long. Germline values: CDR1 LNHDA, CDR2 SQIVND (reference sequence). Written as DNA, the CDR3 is TGTGCCAGAAAGGACAGGGGGAACATTCAGTACTTC. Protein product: CARKDRGNIQYF. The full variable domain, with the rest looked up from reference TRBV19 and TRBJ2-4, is DGGITQSPKYLFRKEGQNVTLSCEQNLNHDAMYWYRQDPGQGLRLIYYSQIVNDFQKGDIAEGYSVSREKKESFPLTVTSAQKNPTAFYLCARKDRGNIQYFGAGTRLSVL.

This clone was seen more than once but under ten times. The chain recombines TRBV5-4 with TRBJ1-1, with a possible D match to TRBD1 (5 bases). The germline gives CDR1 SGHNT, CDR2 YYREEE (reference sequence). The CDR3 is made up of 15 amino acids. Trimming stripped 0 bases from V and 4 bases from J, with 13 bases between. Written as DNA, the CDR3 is TGTGCCAGCAGCTTGGGCAGGGCGGGTCCCACTGAAGCTTTCTTT. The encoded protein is CASSLGRAGPTEAFF.

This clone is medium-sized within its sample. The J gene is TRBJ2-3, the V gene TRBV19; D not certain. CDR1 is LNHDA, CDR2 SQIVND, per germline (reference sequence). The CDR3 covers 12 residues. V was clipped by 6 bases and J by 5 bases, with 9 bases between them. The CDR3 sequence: CASRLSGDTQYF. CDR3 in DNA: TGTGCCAGTAGGCTATCTGGAGATACGCAGTATTTT.

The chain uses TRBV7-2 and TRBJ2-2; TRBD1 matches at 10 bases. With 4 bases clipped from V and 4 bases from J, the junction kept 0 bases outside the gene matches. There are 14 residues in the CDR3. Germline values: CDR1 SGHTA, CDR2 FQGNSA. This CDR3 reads CASSWTGGTGELFF. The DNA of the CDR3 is TGTGCCAGCAGCTGGACAGGGGGCACCGGGGAGCTGTTTTTT.

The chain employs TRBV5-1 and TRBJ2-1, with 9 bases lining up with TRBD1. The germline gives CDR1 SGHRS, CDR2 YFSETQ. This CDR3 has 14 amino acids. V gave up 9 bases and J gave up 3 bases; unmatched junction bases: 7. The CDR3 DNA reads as TGCGCCACCGGACTGACAGGGGGCTACAATGAGCAGTTCTTC. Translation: CATGLTGGYNEQFF.

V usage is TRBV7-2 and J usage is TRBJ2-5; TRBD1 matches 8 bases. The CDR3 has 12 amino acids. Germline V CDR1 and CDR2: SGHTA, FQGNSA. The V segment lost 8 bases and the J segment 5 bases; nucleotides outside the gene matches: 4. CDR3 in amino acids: CASRDRLETQYF. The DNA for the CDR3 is TGTGCCAGCCGGGACAGGCTGGAGACCCAGTACTTC.

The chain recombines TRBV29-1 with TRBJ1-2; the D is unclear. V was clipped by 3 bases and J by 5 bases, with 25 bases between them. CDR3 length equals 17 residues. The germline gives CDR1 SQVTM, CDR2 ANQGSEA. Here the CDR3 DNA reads TGCAGCGTTGATTCCGAACGGGGAAAGGGTCTGAATTATGGCTACACCTTC. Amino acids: CSVDSERGKGLNYGYTF. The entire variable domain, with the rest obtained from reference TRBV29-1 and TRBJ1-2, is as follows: SAVISQKPSRDICQRGTSLTIQCQVDSQVTMMFWYRQQPGQSLTLIATANQGSEATYESGFVIDKFPISRPNLTFSTLTVSNMSPEDSSIYLCSVDSERGKGLNYGYTFGSGTRLTVV.

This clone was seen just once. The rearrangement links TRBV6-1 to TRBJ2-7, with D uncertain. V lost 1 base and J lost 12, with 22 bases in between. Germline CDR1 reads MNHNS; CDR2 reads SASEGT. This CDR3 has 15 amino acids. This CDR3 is CASSEELGSPIRSYF. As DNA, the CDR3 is TGTGCCAGCAGTGAAGAACTTGGTTCACCTATTAGGTCGTACTTC.

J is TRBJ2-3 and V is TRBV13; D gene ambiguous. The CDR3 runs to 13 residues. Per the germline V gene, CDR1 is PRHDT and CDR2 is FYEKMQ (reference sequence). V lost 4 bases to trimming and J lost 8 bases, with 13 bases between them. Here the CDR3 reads CASSWSGLGTQYF. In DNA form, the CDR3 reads TGTGCCAGCAGCTGGTCTGGCCTGGGTACGCAGTATTTT. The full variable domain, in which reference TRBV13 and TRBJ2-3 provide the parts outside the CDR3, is AAGVIQSPRHLIKEKRETATLKCYPIPRHDTVYWYQQGPGQDPQFLISFYEKMQSDKGSIPDRFSAQQFSDYHSELNMSSLELGDSALYFCASSWSGLGTQYFGPGTRLTVL.

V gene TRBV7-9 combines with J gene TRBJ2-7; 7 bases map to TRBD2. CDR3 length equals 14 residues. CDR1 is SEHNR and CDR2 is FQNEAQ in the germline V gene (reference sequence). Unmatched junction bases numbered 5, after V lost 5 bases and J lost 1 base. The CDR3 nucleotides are TGTGCCAGCAGCCCCCGGACTAGTTCCTACGAGCAGTACTTC. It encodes CASSPRTSSYEQYF.

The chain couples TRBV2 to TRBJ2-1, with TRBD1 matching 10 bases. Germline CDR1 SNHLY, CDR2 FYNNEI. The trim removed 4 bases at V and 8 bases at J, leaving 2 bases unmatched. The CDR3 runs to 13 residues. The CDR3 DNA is TGTGCCAGCAGTGGACAGGGGGCCCATGAGCAGTTCTTC. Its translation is CASSGQGAHEQFF.

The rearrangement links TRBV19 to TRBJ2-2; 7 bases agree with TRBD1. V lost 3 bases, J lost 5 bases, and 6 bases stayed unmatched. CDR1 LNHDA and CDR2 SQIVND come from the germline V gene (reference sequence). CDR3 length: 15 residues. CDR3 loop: CASSMARGSTGELFF. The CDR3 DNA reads TGTGCCAGTAGTATGGCCAGGGGGAGTACCGGGGAGCTGTTTTTT.

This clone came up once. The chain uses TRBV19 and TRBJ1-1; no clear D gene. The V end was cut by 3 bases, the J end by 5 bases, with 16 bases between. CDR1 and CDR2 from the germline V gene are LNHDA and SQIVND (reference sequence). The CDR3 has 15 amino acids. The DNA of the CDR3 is TGTGCCAGTAGTATTGGGGAGGGAGGTAGGACTGAAGCTTTCTTT. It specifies CASSIGEGGRTEAFF.

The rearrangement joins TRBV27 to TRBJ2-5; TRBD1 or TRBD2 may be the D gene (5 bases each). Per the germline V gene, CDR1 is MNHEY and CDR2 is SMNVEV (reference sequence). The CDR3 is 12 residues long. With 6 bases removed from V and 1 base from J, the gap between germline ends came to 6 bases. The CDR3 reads CASRGVQETQYF. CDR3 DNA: TGTGCCAGCAGGGGGGTCCAAGAGACCCAGTACTTC.

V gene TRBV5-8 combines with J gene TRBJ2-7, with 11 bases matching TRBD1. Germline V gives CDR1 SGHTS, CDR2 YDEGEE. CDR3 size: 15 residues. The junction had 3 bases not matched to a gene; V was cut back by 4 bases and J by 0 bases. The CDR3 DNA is TGTGCCAGCAGCGGGGACAGGGGGATCTCCTACGAGCAGTACTTC. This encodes CASSGDRGISYEQYF. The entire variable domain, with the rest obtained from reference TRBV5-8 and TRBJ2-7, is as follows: EAGVTQSPTHLIKTRGQQATLRCSPISGHTSVYWYQQALGLGLQFLLWYDEGEERNRGNFPPRFSGRQFPNYSSELNVNALELEDSALYLCASSGDRGISYEQYFGPGTRLTVT.

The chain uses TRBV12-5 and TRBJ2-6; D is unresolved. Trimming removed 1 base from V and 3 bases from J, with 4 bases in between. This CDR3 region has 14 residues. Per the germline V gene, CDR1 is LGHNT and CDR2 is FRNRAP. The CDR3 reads CASGLGDGANVLTF. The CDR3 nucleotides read TGTGCTAGTGGTTTGGGTGATGGGGCCAACGTCCTGACTTTC. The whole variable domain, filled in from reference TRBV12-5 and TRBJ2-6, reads DARVTQTPRHKVTEMGQEVTMRCQPILGHNTVFWYRQTMMQGLELLAYFRNRAPLDDSGMPKDRFSAEMPDATLATLKIQPSEPRDSAVYFCASGLGDGANVLTFGAGSRLTVL.

CDR3 sequence (DNA): TGTGCCAGCAGGCCGGGACTAGCGGGAGGCGAGACCCAGTACTTC. Translating gives CASRPGLAGGETQYF. The chain has TRBV4-2 and TRBJ2-5, with TRBD2 identical over 15 bases. With V trimmed by 6 bases and J by 5 bases, 4 bases remained unmatched. CDR3 length equals 15 residues. Germline V lookup: CDR1 LGHNA, CDR2 YNFKEQ.

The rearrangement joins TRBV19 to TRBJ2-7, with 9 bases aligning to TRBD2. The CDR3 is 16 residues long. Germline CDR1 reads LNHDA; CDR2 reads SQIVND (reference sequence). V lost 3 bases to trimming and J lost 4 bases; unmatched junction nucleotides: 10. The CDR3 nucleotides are TGTGCCAGTAGTATTGAAGTAGCGGGAGTAGGGTACGAGCAGTACTTC. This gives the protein CASSIEVAGVGYEQYF.

The CDR3 DNA reads TGTGCCAGCAGCTTAGCAAACAGGGACACTGAAGCTTTCTTT. It is translated as CASSLANRDTEAFF. J is TRBJ1-1 and V is TRBV11-2, with D tentatively TRBD1 (6 bases). V lost 1 base and J lost 3, with 9 bases in between. The CDR3 is 14 residues long. The germline gives CDR1 SGHAT, CDR2 FQNNGV.

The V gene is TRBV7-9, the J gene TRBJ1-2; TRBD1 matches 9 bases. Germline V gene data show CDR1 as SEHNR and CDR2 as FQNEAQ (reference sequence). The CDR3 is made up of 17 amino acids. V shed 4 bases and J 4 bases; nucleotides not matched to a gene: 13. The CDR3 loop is CASSSGTGPPTLYGYTF. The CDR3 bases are TGTGCCAGCAGCTCCGGGACAGGGCCCCCCACACTCTATGGCTACACCTTC.